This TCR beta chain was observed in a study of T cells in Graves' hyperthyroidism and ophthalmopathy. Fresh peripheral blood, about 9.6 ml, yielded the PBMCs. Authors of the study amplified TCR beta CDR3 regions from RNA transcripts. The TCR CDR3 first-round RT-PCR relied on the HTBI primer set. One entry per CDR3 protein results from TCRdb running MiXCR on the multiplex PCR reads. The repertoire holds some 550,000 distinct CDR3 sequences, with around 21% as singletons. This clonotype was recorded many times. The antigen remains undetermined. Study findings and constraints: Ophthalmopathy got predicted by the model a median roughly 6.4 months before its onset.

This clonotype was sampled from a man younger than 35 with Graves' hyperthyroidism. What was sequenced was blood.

CDR3 in amino acids: CASSKRHSDQPQHF. CDR3 DNA sequence: TGTGCCAGCAGTAAGCGACACTCTGATCAGCCCCAGCATTTT. The chain employs TRBV12-3 or TRBV12-4 and TRBJ1-5; D ambiguous. The CDR3 has 14 residues. V was pared by 5 bases and J by 5 bases, with 13 bases between.